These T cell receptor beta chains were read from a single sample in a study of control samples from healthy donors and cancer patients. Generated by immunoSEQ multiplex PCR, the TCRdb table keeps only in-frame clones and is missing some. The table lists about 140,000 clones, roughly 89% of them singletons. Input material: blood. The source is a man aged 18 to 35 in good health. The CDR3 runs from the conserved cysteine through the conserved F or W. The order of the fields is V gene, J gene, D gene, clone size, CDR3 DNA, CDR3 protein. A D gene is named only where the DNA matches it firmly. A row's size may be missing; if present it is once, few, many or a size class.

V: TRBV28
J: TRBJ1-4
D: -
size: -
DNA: TGTGCCAGCAGGTCGCCGGGGGCGAGGGAAAAACTGTTTTTT
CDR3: CASRSPGAREKLFF

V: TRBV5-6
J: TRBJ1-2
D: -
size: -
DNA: TGTGCCAGTGCGACAGCTAACTATGGCTACACCTTC
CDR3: CASATANYGYTF

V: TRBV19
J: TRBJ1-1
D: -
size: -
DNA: TGTGCCAGTAGGGACACACCGAACACTGAAGCTTTCTTT
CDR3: CASRDTPNTEAFF

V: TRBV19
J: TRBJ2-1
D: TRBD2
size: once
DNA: TGTGCCAGTAGTACCGGACTAGCGGTCTACAATGAGCAGTTCTTC
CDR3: CASSTGLAVYNEQFF

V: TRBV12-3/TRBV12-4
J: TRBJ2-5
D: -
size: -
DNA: TGTGCCAGCAGTTTGGGTTTGAAGACCCAGTACTTC
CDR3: CASSLGLKTQYF

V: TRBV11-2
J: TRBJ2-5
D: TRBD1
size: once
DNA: TGTGCCAGCAGCCTGGGACAGGGAGAGACCCAGTACTTC
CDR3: CASSLGQGETQYF

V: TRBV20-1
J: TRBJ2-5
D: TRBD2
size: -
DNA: TGCAGTGCTAGTCCTGGGGGGCTAGCGGGGGGCCGGGCAGAGACCCAGTACTTC
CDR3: CSASPGGLAGGRAETQYF

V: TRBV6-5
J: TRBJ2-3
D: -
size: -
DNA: TGTGCCAGCAGGGACGGAAACACAGATACGCAGTATTTT
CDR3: CASRDGNTDTQYF

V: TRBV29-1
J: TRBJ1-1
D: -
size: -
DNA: TGCAGCGTCAACTGGGGAGTTAACACTGAAGCTTTCTTT
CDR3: CSVNWGVNTEAFF

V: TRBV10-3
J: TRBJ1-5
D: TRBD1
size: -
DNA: TGTGCCATCAGTGAGACAGGGGGCCAGCCCCAGCATTTT
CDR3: CAISETGGQPQHF

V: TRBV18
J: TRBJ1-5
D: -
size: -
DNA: TGTGCCAGCTCACCCGCTTCCGACAGAGACAATCAGCCCCAGCATTTT
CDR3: CASSPASDRDNQPQHF

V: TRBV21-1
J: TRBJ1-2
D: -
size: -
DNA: TGTGCCAGCAGCAAAGAGGCGGGAGGGGGCTACACCTTC
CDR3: CASSKEAGGGYTF

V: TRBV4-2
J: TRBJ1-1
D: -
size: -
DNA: TGTGCCAGCAGCCAAGATTTAGGACAGATAAACACTGAAGCTTTCTTT
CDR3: CASSQDLGQINTEAFF

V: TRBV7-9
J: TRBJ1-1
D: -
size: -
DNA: TGTGCCAGCAGGCAAATGAACACTGAAGCTTTCTTT
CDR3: CASRQMNTEAFF

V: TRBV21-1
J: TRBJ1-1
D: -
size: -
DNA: TGTGCCAGCAGCAGTAGAAAGGGGGATGGCACTGAAGCTTTCTTT
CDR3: CASSSRKGDGTEAFF

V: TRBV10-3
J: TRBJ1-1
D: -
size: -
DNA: TGTGCCATCAGCCCGACGGGTTCGAACACTGAAGCTTTCTTT
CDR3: CAISPTGSNTEAFF

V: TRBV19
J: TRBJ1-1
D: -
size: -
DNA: TGTGCCAGTAGTAGCCAACACACTGAAGCTTTCTTT
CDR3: CASSSQHTEAFF

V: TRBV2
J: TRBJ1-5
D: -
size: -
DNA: TGTGCCAGCAGTGAACAGCTTGATCAGCCCCAGCATTTT
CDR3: CASSEQLDQPQHF

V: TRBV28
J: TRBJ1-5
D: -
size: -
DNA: TGTGCCAGCAGTGAGGCTGTCGGCAATCAGCCCCAGCATTTT
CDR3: CASSEAVGNQPQHF

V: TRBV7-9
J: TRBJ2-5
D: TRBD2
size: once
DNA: TGTGCCAGCAGCCCTTTCCCAGCGGGGGAAGAGACCCAGTACTTC
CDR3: CASSPFPAGEETQYF

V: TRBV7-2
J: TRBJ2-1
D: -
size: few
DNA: TGTGCCAGCAGCTTCGGGGCCAGGGGTGAGCAGTTCTTC
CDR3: CASSFGARGEQFF

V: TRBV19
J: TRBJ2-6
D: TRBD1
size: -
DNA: TGTGCCGGTCGACCGGGACAGGGGGGTCTTCACGGGGCCAACGTCCTGACTTTC
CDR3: CAGRPGQGGLHGANVLTF

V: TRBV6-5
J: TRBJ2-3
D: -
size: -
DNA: TGTGCCAGCAGTTACCGATACACAGATACGCAGTATTTT
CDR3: CASSYRYTDTQYF

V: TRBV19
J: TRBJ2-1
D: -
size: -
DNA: TGTGCCAGTAGTTCGACGGTATACAATGAGCAGTTCTTC
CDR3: CASSSTVYNEQFF

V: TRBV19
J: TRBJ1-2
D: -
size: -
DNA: TGTGCCAGTAGTATCGACCTTTCGGGCAGCTATGGCTACACCTTC
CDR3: CASSIDLSGSYGYTF

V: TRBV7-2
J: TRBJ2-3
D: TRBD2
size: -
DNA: TGTGCCAGCAGCTTAATGTTAGCGGGGGGCACAGATACGCAGTATTTT
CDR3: CASSLMLAGGTDTQYF

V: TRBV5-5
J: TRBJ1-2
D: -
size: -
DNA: TGTGCCAGCAGCTTGGCCCCAGCTAACTATGGCTACACCTTC
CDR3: CASSLAPANYGYTF